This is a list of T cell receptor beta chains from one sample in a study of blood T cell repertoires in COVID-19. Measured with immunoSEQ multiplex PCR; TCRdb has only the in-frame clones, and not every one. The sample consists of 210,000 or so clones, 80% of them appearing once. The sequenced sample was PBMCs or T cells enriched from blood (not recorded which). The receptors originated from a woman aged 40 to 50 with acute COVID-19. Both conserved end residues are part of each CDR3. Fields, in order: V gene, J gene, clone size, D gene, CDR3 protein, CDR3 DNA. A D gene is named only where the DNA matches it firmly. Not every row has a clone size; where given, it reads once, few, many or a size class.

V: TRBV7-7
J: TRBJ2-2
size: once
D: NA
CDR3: CASSLQATNTGELFF
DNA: TGTGCTAGCAGCTTACAGGCCACAAACACCGGGGAGCTGTTTTTT

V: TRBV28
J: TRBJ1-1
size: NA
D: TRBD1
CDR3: CASSSPGQGSMNTEAFF
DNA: TGTGCCAGCAGTTCTCCGGGACAGGGTTCGATGAACACTGAAGCTTTCTTT

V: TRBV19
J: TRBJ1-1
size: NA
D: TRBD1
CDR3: CASTGQATEAFF
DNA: TGTGCCAGTACCGGACAGGCGACTGAAGCTTTCTTT

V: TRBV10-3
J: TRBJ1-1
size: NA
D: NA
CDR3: CATRQGTTEAFF
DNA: TGTGCCACCAGGCAGGGAACCACTGAAGCTTTCTTT

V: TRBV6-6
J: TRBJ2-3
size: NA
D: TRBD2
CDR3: CASSPSVRTRPTDTQYF
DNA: TGTGCCAGCAGTCCCTCTGTCCGGACTAGGCCCACAGATACGCAGTATTTT

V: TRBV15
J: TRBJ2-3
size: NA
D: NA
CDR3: CATSSAGLTDTQYF
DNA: TGTGCCACCAGCAGCGCAGGACTCACAGATACGCAGTATTTT

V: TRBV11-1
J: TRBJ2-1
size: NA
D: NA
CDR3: CASSPAGLGGNEQFF
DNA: TGTGCCAGCAGCCCCGCCGGATTAGGAGGGAATGAGCAGTTCTTC

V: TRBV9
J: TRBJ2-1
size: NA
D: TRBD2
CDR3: CASSVGGGRSSYNEQFF
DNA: TGTGCCAGCAGCGTAGGCGGCGGGAGGAGCTCCTACAATGAGCAGTTCTTC

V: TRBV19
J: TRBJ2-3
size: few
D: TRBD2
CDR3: CASSRRTSGGANTQYF
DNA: TGTGCCAGTAGTAGAAGGACTAGCGGGGGGGCTAATACGCAGTATTTT

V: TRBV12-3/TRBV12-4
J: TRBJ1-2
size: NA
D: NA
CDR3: CASSETVNYGYTF
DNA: TGTGCCAGCAGCGAGACAGTTAACTATGGCTACACCTTC

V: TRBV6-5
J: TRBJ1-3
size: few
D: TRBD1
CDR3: CATRTGGSSGNTIYF
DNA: TGTGCCACCAGGACAGGGGGATCCTCTGGAAACACCATATATTTT

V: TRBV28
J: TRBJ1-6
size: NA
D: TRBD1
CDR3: CASSYRGKSSPLHF
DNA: TGTGCCAGCAGCTACAGGGGTAAGAGTTCACCCCTCCACTTT

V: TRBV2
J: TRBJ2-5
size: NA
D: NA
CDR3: CASSEQVKQTQYF
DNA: TGTGCCAGCAGTGAACAGGTTAAACAGACCCAGTACTTC

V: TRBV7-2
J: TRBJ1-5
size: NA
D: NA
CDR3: CASSLGGQLQWPQHF
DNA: TGTGCCAGCAGCTTAGGAGGGCAGCTCCAATGGCCCCAGCATTTT

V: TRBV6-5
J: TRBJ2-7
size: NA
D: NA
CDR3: CASRGGTLIYEQYF
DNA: TGTGCCAGCAGGGGAGGGACACTTATCTACGAGCAGTACTTC

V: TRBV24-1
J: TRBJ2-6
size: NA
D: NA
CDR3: CATSDLETESSGANVLTF
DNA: TGTGCCACCAGTGATTTAGAGACAGAATCCTCTGGGGCCAACGTCCTGACTTTC

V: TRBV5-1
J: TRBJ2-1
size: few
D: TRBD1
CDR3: CASSASGTGGHEQFF
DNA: TGCGCCAGCAGCGCATCCGGGACAGGGGGGCATGAGCAGTTCTTC

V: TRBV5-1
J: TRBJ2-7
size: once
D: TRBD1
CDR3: CASSTRTGTEEQYF
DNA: TGCGCCAGCAGCACTCGGACAGGGACGGAGGAGCAGTACTTC

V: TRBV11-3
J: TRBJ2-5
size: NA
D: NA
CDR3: CASSLGGSQETQYF
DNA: TGTGCCAGCAGCTTAGGAGGCAGCCAAGAGACCCAGTACTTC

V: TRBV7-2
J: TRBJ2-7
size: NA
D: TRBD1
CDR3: CASSSRTGGYEQYF
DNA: TGTGCCAGCAGCTCCAGGACAGGGGGCTACGAGCAGTACTTC

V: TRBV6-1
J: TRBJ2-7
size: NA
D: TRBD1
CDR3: CASSDGRGSDEQYF
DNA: TGTGCCAGCAGTGATGGCAGGGGGAGTGACGAGCAGTACTTC

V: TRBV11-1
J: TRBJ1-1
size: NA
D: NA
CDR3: CASSLGEGTEAFF
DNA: TGTGCCAGCAGCTTAGGGGAGGGCACTGAAGCTTTCTTT

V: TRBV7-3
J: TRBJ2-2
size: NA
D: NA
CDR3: CASSGQGNTGELFF
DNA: TGTGCCAGCAGCGGGCAGGGGAACACCGGGGAGCTGTTTTTT

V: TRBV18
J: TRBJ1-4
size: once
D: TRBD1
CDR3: CASSPGTGMEKLFF
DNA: TGTGCCAGCTCACCAGGGACAGGGATGGAAAAACTGTTTTTT

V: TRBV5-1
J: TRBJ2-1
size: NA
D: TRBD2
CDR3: CASSSGTSGYNEQFF
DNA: TGCGCCAGCAGCTCCGGGACTAGCGGTTACAATGAGCAGTTCTTC

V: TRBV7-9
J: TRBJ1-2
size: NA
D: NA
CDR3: CASSPAGAPLVGLYGYTF
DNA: TGTGCCAGCAGCCCAGCGGGGGCCCCACTCGTTGGACTCTATGGCTACACCTTC

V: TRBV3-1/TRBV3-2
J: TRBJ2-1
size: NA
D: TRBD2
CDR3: CASSQVRLAGAYNEQFF
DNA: TGTGCCAGCAGCCAAGTAAGGCTAGCGGGGGCATACAATGAGCAGTTCTTC

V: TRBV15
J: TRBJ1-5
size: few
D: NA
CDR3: CATSNDYYSNQPQHF
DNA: TGTGCCACCAGCAACGACTATTATAGCAATCAGCCCCAGCATTTT

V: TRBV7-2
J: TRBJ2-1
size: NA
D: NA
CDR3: CASSLSPLNEQFF
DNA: TGTGCCAGCAGCTTAAGCCCACTCAATGAGCAGTTCTTC

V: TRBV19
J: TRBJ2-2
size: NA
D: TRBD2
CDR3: CASSIGGGLNTGELFF
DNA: TGTGCCAGTAGTATAGGCGGGGGGTTAAACACCGGGGAGCTGTTTTTT

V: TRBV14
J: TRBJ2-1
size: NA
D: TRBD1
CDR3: CASSQLTGGNEQFF
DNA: TGTGCCAGCAGCCAATTGACAGGGGGGAATGAGCAGTTCTTC

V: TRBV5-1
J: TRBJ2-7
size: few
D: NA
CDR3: CASSLVQGSYEQYF
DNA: TGCGCCAGCAGCTTGGTACAGGGCTCCTACGAGCAGTACTTC

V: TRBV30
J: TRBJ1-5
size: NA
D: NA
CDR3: CAWRQAGGAGNQPQHF
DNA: TGTGCCTGGAGGCAGGCGGGGGGCGCGGGCAATCAGCCCCAGCATTTT

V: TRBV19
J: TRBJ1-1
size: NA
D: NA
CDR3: CASSIPGLLTEAFF
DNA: TGTGCCAGTAGTATCCCCGGACTGCTAACTGAAGCTTTCTTT

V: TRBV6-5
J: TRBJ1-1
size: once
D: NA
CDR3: CASRPHGQIEAFF
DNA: TGTGCCAGCAGACCTCATGGACAGATTGAAGCTTTCTTT